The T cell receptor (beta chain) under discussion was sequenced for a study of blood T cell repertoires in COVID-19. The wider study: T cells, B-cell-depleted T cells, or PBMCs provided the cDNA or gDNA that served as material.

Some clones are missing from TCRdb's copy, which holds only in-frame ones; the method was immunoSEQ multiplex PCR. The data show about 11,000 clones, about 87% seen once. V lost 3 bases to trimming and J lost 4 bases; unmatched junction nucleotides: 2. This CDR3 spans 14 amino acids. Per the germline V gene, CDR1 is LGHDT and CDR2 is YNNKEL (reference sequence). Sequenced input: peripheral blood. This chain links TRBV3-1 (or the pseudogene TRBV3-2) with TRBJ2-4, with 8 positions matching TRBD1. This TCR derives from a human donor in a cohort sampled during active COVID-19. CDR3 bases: TGTGCCAGCAGCCAGGGGGACAGGAAAAACATTCAGTACTTC. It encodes CASSQGDRKNIQYF.